The rows below give T cell receptor beta chains drawn from one sample of a study of T cell responses to AZD1222 COVID-19 vaccine. Data came from immunoSEQ multiplex PCR; TCRdb stores just in-frame clones and leaves some out. Here the sample spans 120,000 to 150,000 clones, 80% to 90% being singletons. This material consisted of peripheral blood, taken on day 0 of AZD1222 vaccination. These receptors were collected from an adult in good health. Both conserved end residues are part of each CDR3. A D gene is named only where the DNA matches it firmly. Rows give clone size only sometimes, using once, few, many, or a class for an expanded clone.

abundance | j_gene | len | d_gene | v_gene | CDR3aa | CDR3nt
. | TRBJ1-1 | 16 | . | TRBV5-1 | CASSLVVSGENTEAFF | TGCGCCAGCAGCTTGGTCGTCTCCGGGGAGAACACTGAAGCTTTCTTT
. | TRBJ1-1 | 14 | . | TRBV4-1 | CASSQDWGNTEAFF | TGCGCCAGCAGCCAAGATTGGGGGAACACTGAAGCTTTCTTT
. | TRBJ1-3 | 16 | . | TRBV5-1 | CASSLGQLLTGNTIYF | TGCGCCAGCAGCTTGGGACAGCTCCTTACTGGAAACACCATATATTTT
. | TRBJ2-2 | 15 | TRBD2 | TRBV28 | CASSLIAGGTGELFF | TGTGCCAGCAGTTTAATAGCGGGAGGCACCGGGGAGCTGTTTTTT
once | TRBJ2-7 | 14 | TRBD1 | TRBV13 | CASSPTGGMYEQYF | TGTGCCAGCAGTCCAACAGGGGGCATGTACGAGCAGTACTTC
once | TRBJ2-1 | 16 | . | TRBV11-3 | CASSLAPRSGYNEQFF | TGTGCCAGCAGCTTAGCACCCAGGAGCGGGTACAATGAGCAGTTCTTC
. | TRBJ1-2 | 11 | . | TRBV29-1 | CSVEGAWGYTF | TGCAGCGTTGAAGGGGCGTGGGGCTACACCTTC
. | TRBJ2-1 | 11 | . | TRBV14 | CASSQDNEQFF | TGTGCCAGCAGCCAAGACAATGAGCAGTTCTTC
. | TRBJ2-3 | 16 | TRBD2 | TRBV6-4 | CASSDSTAGGLDTQYF | TGTGCCAGCAGTGACTCGACTGCGGGAGGTTTAGATACGCAGTATTTT
. | TRBJ1-4 | 16 | TRBD1 | TRBV5-6 | CASSLARGQGIEKLFF | TGTGCCAGCAGCTTGGCCCGGGGACAGGGTATTGAAAAACTGTTTTTT
. | TRBJ2-7 | 12 | . | TRBV7-8 | CASSPTAYEQYF | TGTGCCAGCAGCCCAACAGCCTACGAGCAGTACTTC
. | TRBJ2-7 | 13 | . | TRBV11-1 | CASSLRSSYEQYF | TGTGCCAGCAGCTTAAGGAGCTCCTACGAGCAGTACTTC
. | TRBJ2-2 | 16 | TRBD2 | TRBV2 | CASSQTSGRVRGELFF | TGTGCCAGCAGCCAGACTAGCGGGAGGGTTCGCGGGGAGCTGTTTTTT
. | TRBJ2-1 | 16 | TRBD2 | TRBV9 | CASSVGGLVFVNEQFF | TGTGCCAGCAGCGTAGGGGGACTAGTCTTCGTCAATGAGCAGTTCTTC
. | TRBJ2-7 | 13 | . | TRBV18 | CASSPLNGGEQYF | TGTGCCAGCTCACCTCTAAATGGGGGGGAGCAGTACTTC
. | TRBJ1-2 | 13 | . | TRBV6-2/TRBV6-3 | CASSYAANYGYTF | TGTGCCAGCAGTTACGCAGCTAACTATGGCTACACCTTC
. | TRBJ2-7 | 14 | . | TRBV20-1 | CSASKTRSIHEQYF | TGCAGTGCTAGTAAGACTCGAAGCATCCACGAGCAGTACTTC
once | TRBJ2-5 | 15 | TRBD2 | TRBV2 | CASSEWVAGVETQYF | TGTGCCAGCAGTGAATGGGTAGCGGGAGTTGAGACCCAGTACTTC
. | TRBJ2-1 | 14 | . | TRBV5-4 | CASSLWGLYNEQFF | TGTGCCAGCAGCTTGTGGGGACTTTACAATGAGCAGTTCTTC
few | TRBJ1-5 | 16 | . | TRBV28 | CASSPVVGGSNQPQHF | TGTGCCAGCAGCCCAGTCGTGGGAGGGAGCAATCAGCCCCAGCATTTT
. | TRBJ1-2 | 13 | TRBD1 | TRBV30 | CAWSFLQGSGYTF | TGTGCCTGGAGTTTTTTACAGGGGTCTGGCTACACCTTC
. | TRBJ1-2 | 16 | . | TRBV4-2 | CASSQVSTGTTYGYTF | TGTGCCAGCAGCCAAGTCTCCACAGGGACTACTTATGGCTACACCTTC
. | TRBJ2-3 | 16 | TRBD2 | TRBV2 | CASGRLAGGLADTQYF | TGTGCCAGCGGCAGACTAGCGGGAGGGTTAGCCGATACGCAGTATTTT
. | TRBJ1-3 | 17 | . | TRBV28 | CASSLTVQLVSGNTIYF | TGTGCCAGCAGTTTGACAGTTCAACTGGTTTCTGGAAACACCATATATTTT
. | TRBJ2-1 | 15 | . | TRBV21-1 | CASSKKSLAGSYQFF | TGTGCCAGCAGCAAAAAGAGCCTAGCGGGGTCGTACCAGTTCTTC
. | TRBJ2-7 | 14 | TRBD2 | TRBV6-5 | CASSSGREIHEQYF | TGTGCCAGCAGTTCTGGGCGGGAGATACACGAGCAGTACTTC
few | TRBJ1-1 | 15 | . | TRBV9 | CASSVGGGADTEAFF | TGTGCCAGCAGCGTAGGCGGGGGGGCGGACACTGAAGCTTTCTTT
. | TRBJ1-2 | 13 | . | TRBV7-9 | CASSQNREGGYTF | TGTGCCAGCAGCCAAAACAGGGAAGGCGGCTACACCTTC
. | TRBJ2-2 | 18 | . | TRBV19 | CASSPEGPHSHSTGELFF | TGTGCCAGTAGCCCGGAGGGGCCACATTCCCATAGCACCGGGGAGCTGTTTTTT
. | TRBJ1-6 | 14 | . | TRBV10-3 | CAISVGQSQGTLHF | TGTGCCATCAGTGTAGGTCAGAGTCAGGGCACCCTCCACTTT
. | TRBJ2-1 | 15 | . | TRBV27 | CASSLQGSSYNEQFF | TGTGCCAGCAGTTTACAGGGGAGCTCCTACAATGAGCAGTTCTTC
. | TRBJ2-1 | 19 | TRBD2 | TRBV4-1 | CASSQERRSSGSSYNEQFF | TGCGCCAGCAGCCAAGAACGACGATCTAGCGGGAGCTCCTACAATGAGCAGTTCTTC
. | TRBJ2-5 | 14 | TRBD1 | TRBV2 | CASRKQGFLETQYF | TGTGCCAGCAGGAAACAGGGGTTTTTGGAGACCCAGTACTTC
. | TRBJ2-2 | 14 | . | TRBV19 | CASRLGPRAGELFF | TGTGCCAGCCGCCTGGGGCCGAGGGCCGGGGAGCTGTTTTTT
once | TRBJ1-2 | 13 | TRBD1 | TRBV7-6 | CASSFGQGGGYTF | TGTGCCAGCAGCTTTGGACAGGGGGGTGGCTACACCTTC
. | TRBJ1-2 | 15 | . | TRBV28 | CASSLLARVNYGYTF | TGTGCCAGCAGTTTATTGGCCAGGGTTAACTATGGCTACACCTTC
. | TRBJ1-1 | 13 | . | TRBV7-9 | CASSLLGGTEAFF | TGTGCCAGCAGCTTACTTGGGGGCACTGAAGCTTTCTTT
. | TRBJ1-2 | 13 | . | TRBV3-1/TRBV3-2 | CASSLTSNYGYTF | TGTGCCAGCAGCCTAACAAGTAACTATGGCTACACCTTC
. | TRBJ1-2 | 10 | . | TRBV20-1 | CSADIYGYTF | TGCAGTGCCGACATCTATGGCTACACCTTC
. | TRBJ2-7 | 15 | TRBD2 | TRBV27 | CASSLASGKSYEQYF | TGTGCCAGCAGTTTGGCTAGCGGGAAGTCCTACGAGCAGTACTTC